This TCR beta chain was recovered during a study of T cells in Graves' hyperthyroidism and ophthalmopathy. Across the study: Peripheral blood was acquired at first diagnosis, ahead of any therapy whatsoever.

This clonotype was picked up a small number of times. Diagnoses were established using clinical symptoms, serum thyroxine and TRAb, thyroid ultrasound and orbital computed tomography. There were TCR beta CDR3 regions amplified from RNA transcripts. The TCR CDR3 was amplified in a first-round RT-PCR using the HTBI primer set. Each CDR3 protein is one row after TCRdb ran MiXCR on the multiplex PCR reads. The sample holds hundreds of thousands of distinct CDR3 sequences, 14% seen once. CDR1 MNHNS and CDR2 SASEGT come from the germline V gene. The V and J ends lost 5 bases and 7 bases, in that order; junction bases with no gene match: 7. CDR3 size: 16 residues.

Sequencing was performed on blood. V gene TRBV6-1 combines with J gene TRBJ2-1; 14 nucleotides align to TRBD2. The receptor was isolated from a woman between 18 and 30 years old with Graves' hyperthyroidism. The CDR3 nucleotides read TGTGCCAGCAGTTCGCCGACTAGCGGGAGGGGGAATGAGCAGTTCTTC. Protein sequence: CASSSPTSGRGNEQFF.